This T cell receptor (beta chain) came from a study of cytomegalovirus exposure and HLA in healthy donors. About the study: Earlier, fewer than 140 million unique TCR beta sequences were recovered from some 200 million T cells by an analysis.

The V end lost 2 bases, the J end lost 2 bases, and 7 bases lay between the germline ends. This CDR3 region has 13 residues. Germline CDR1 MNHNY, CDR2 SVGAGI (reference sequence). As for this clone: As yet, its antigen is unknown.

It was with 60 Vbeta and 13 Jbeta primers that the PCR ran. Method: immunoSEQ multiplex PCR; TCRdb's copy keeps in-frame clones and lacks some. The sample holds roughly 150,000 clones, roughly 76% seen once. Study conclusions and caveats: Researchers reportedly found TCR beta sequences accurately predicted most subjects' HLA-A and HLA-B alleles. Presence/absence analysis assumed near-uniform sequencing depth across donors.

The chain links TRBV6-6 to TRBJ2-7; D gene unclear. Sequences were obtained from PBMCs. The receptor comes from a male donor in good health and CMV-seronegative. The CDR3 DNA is TGTGCCAGCAGTTACCCCCCTCCCTACGAGCAGTACTTC. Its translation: CASSYPPPYEQYF.